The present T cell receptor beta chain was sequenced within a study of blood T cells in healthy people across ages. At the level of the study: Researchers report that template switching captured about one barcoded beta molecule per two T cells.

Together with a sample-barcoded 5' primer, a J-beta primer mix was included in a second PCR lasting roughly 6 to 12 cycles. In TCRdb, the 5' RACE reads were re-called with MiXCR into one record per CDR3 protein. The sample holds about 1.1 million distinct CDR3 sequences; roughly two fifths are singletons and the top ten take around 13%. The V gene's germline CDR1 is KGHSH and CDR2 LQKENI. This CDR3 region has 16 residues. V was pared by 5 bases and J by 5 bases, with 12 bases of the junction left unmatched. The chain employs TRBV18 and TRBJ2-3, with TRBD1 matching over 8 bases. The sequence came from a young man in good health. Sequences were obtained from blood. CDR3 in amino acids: CASSTNRDRHGDTQYF. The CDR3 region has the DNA TGTGCCAGCTCAACAAACCGGGACAGGCATGGAGATACGCAGTATTTT. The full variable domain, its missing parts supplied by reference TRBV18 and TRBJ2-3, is NAGVMQNPRHLVRRRGQEARLRCSPMKGHSHVYWYRQLPEEGLKFMVYLQKENIIDESGMPKERFSAEFPKEGPSILRIQQVVRGDSAAYFCASSTNRDRHGDTQYFGPGTRLTVL.